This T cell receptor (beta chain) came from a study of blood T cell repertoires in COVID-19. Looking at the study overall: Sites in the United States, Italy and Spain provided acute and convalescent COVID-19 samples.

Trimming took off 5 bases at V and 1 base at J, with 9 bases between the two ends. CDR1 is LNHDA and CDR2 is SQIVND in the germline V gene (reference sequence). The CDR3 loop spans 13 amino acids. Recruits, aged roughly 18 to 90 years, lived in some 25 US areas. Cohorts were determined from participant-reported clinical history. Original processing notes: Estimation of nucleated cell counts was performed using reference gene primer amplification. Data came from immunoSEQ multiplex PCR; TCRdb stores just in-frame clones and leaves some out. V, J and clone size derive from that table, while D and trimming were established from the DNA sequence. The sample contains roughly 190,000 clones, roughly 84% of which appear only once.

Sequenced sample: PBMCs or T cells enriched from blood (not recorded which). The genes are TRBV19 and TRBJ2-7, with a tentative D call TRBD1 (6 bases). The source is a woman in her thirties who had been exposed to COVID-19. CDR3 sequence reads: CASSAQGSYEQYF. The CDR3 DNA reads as TGTGCCAGTAGTGCACAGGGTTCCTACGAGCAGTACTTC.